The TCR beta chain under discussion was sequenced for a study of OX40 agonist ivuxolimab in advanced cancers. About the full investigation: Ivuxolimab was a fully human IgG2 agonistic monoclonal antibody targeting the costimulatory receptor OX40 (CD134). Intravenous ivuxolimab was administered to patients every 2 weeks at six dose levels: 0.01, 0.1, 0.3, 1.5, 3 and 10 mg/kg. Of the roughly 51 dose-escalation patients, hepatocellular carcinoma was present in approximately 20, melanoma in roughly 15, renal cell carcinoma in 9 and head and neck cancer in 9. The dose-escalation cohort was roughly 80% male with a mean age of roughly 62 years, ranging from about 23 to 85. Patients were allowed to have had prior anti-PD-1, anti-PD-L1 or anti-CTLA-4 therapy, and approximately 40% of the dose-escalation patients had previously received checkpoint inhibitors. Partial responses were achieved by three dose-escalation patients, of whom one had hepatocellular carcinoma and two had cutaneous melanoma. Peripheral TCRbeta sequencing was intended to test whether TCR sequence diversity was altered and clonal T-cell expansion was caused by ivuxolimab. The paper reports the monotherapy dose-escalation portion (N of about 52 patients) of the phase I ivuxolimab trial.

Patients with a history of autoimmune disease or receiving systemic immunosuppression were excluded from the trial. Peripheral blood for TCR sequencing was drawn from every dose cohort at baseline, at cycle 4 day 1 and at cycle 7 day 1. Samples came from an open-label, multicenter, first-in-human phase I dose-escalation trial of ivuxolimab. Adults with locally advanced or metastatic head and neck squamous cell, hepatocellular, melanoma or renal cell carcinoma were enrolled in the trial. Before TCR sequencing, CD4+ T cells and CD8+ T cells were sorted from peripheral blood as separate populations. What the authors observed across the whole study: The antigen specificity of the clonally expanded peripheral T cells was not determined. Clonal expansion of both CD4+ and CD8+ blood T cells was observed from baseline to week 6 at doses 0.1 to 3.0 mg/kg. Low levels of normalized T-cell clonal expansion were also seen in some patients who did not respond. After ivuxolimab, CD8+ T cells had more expanded clones than CD4+ T cells on average. In the 0.1-3.0 mg/kg groups, partial responders had among the lowest normalized peripheral clonal expansion, particularly in CD8+ T cells.

For sequencing of the TCRbeta CDR3 region, genomic DNA was extracted from the sorted cells. The immunoSEQ Assay was used to sequence the TCRbeta CDR3 regions. TCRdb took this table from immuneACCESS and kept in-frame rearrangements with V and J called. Such tables lack part of the clones; where checked against another copy, unresolved V genes explain under half of the gap, and the rest is unexplained. Recorded for this sample are roughly 43,000 clones; approximately 86% of them occurred a single time. Clones ranked in the top ten supply less than 35% of the sample. The CDR3 runs 15 residues from the cysteine to the phenylalanine. Only the CDR3 region is kept as DNA, spanning 45 bases read in frame from base 1. CDR1 and CDR2, looked up from the germline V gene, are SGDLS and YYNGEE. V is pruned by 0 bases and J by 7 bases, leaving 6 bases of the junction without a gene match. Details on this clone: The antigen it recognizes is unknown. Per-nucleotide qualities are absent, and no much larger clonotype sits a single base away.

This TCR was sampled from an adult with an advanced solid tumor such as melanoma, head and neck, liver or kidney cancer. The chain is encoded by TRBV9 joined to TRBJ2-2, and TRBD2 matches 7 of the central bases. The sample here was CD4+ or CD8+ T cells sorted from blood, taken in a trial of the OX40 agonist ivuxolimab. The nucleotide sequence reads TGTGCCAGCAGCGTAGTCGGGGGGTGGCACGGGGAGCTGTTTTTT. This gives the protein CASSVVGGWHGELFF.